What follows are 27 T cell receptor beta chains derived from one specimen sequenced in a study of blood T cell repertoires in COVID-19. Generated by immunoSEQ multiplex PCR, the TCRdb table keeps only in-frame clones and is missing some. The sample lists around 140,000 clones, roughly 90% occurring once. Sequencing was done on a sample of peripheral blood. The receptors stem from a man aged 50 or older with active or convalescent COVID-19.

The DNA of the CDR3 is TGCGCCAGCAGCCCCGGGACAGGGGTAACAGATACGCAGTATTTT. The encoded protein is CASSPGTGVTDTQYF. V and J are TRBV5-1 and TRBJ2-3; 10 nucleotides agree with TRBD1. The CDR3 loop spans 15 amino acids. The V segment lost 4 bases and the J segment 3 bases; nucleotides outside the gene matches: 5. Germline values: CDR1 SGHRS, CDR2 YFSETQ.

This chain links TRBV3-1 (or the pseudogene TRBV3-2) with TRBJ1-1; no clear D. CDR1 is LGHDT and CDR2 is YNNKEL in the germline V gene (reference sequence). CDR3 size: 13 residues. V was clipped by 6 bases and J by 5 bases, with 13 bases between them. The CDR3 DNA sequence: TGTGCCAGCAGTCCAGATCGTTGGACTGAAGCTTTCTTT. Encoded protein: CASSPDRWTEAFF.

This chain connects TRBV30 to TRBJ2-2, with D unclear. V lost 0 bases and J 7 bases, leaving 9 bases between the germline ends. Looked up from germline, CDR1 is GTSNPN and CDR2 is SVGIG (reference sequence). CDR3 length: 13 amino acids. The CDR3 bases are TGTGCCTGGAGTGTAACTTCGGGCGGGGAGCTGTTTTTT. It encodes CAWSVTSGGELFF.

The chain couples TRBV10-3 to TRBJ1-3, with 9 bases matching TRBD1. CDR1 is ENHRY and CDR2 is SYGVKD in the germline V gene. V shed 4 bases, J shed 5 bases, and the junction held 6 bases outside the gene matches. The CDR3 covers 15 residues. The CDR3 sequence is CAISAGQGFRNTIYF. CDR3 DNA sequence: TGTGCCATCAGTGCGGGACAGGGTTTTCGAAACACCATATATTTT.

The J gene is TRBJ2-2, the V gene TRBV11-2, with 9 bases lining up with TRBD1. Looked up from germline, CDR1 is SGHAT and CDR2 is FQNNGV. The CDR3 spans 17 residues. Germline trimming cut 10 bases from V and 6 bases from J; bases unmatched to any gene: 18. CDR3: CANSRSPAGQGPGELFF. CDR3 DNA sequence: TGTGCCAACTCACGATCTCCGGCGGGACAGGGTCCCGGGGAGCTGTTTTTT.

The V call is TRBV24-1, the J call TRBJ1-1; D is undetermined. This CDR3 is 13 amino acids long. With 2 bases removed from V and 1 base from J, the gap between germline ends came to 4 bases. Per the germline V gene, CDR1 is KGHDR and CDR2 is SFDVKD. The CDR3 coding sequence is TGTGCCACCAGTGATTGGCAGAACACTGAAGCTTTCTTT. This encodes CATSDWQNTEAFF.

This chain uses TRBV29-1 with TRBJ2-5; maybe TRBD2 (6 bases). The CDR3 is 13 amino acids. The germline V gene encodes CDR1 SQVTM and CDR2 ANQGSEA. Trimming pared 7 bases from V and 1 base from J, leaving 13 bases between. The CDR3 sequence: CSALGLTQETQYF. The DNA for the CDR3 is TGCAGCGCCCTAGGACTAACCCAAGAGACCCAGTACTTC.

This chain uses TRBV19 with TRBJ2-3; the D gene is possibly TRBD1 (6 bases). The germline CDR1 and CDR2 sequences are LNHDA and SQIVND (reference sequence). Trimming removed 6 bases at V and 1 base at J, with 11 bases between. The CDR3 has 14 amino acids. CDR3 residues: CASSTRGGTDTQYF. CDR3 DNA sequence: TGTGCCAGTAGCACCAGGGGCGGCACAGATACGCAGTATTTT.

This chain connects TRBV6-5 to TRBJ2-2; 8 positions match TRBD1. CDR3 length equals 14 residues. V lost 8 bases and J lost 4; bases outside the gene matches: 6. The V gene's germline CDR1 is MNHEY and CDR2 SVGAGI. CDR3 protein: CASGRQGSTGELFF. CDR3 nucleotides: TGTGCCAGCGGGAGACAGGGGAGCACCGGGGAGCTGTTTTTT.

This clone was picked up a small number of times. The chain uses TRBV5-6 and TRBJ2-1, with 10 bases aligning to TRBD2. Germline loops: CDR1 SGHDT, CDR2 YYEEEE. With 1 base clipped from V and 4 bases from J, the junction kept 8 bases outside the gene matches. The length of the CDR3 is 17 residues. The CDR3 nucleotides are TGTGCCAGCAGCTTGAGGACTAGCGGTCCCCTTTACAATGAGCAGTTCTTC. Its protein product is CASSLRTSGPLYNEQFF. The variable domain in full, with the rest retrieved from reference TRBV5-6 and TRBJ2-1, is DAGVTQSPTHLIKTRGQQVTLRCSPKSGHDTVSWYQQALGQGPQFIFQYYEEEERQRGNFPDRFSGHQFPNYSSELNVNALLLGDSALYLCASSLRTSGPLYNEQFFGPGTRLTVL.

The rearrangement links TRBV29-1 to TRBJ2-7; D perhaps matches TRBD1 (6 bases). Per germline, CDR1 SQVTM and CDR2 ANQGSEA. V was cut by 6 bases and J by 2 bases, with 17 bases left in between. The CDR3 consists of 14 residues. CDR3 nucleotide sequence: TGCAGCGTCCAGGGGCCGGAGAGAACCTACGAGCAGTACTTC. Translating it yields CSVQGPERTYEQYF.

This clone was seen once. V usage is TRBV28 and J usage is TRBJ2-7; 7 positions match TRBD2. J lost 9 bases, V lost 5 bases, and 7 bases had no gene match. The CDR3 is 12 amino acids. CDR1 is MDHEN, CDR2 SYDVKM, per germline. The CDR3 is CASSATPGGQYF. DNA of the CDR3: TGTGCCAGCAGTGCCACCCCGGGGGGGCAGTACTTC.

The CDR3 sequence: CASSQGGRGGNQPQHF. DNA of the CDR3: TGTGCCAGCAGCCAAGGAGGGCGGGGAGGTAATCAGCCCCAGCATTTT. The rearrangement links TRBV4-2 to TRBJ1-5; D not certain. V was pared by 1 base and J by 4 bases, with 14 bases between. The CDR3 sequence is 16 residues long. The germline gives CDR1 LGHNA, CDR2 YNFKEQ.

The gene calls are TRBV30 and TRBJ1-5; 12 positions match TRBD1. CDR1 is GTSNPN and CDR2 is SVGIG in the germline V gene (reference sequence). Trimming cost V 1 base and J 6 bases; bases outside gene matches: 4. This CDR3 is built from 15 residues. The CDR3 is CAWSEGTGGFQPQHF. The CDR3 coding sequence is TGTGCCTGGAGTGAGGGGACAGGGGGCTTTCAGCCCCAGCATTTT.

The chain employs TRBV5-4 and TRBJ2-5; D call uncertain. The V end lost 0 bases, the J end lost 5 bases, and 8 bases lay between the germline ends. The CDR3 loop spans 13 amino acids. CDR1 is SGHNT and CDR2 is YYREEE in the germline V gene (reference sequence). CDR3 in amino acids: CASSLGAWETQYF. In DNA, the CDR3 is TGTGCCAGCAGCTTGGGGGCCTGGGAGACCCAGTACTTC.

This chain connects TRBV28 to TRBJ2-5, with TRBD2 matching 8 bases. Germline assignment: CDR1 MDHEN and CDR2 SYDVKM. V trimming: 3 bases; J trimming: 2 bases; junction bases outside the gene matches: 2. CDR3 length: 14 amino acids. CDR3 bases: TGTGCCAGCAGTTTCACTAGCGGACAAGAGACCCAGTACTTC. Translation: CASSFTSGQETQYF.

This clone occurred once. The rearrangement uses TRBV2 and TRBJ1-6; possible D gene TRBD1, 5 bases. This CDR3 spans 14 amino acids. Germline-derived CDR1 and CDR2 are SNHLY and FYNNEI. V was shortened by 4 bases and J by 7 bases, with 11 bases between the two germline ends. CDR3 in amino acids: CASSVRAGNSPLHF. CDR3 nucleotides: TGTGCCAGCAGTGTACGGGCAGGGAATTCACCCCTCCACTTT.

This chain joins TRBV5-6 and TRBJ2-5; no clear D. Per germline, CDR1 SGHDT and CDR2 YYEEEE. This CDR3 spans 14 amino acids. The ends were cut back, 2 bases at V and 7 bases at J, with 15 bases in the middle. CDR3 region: CASSFQTYRGTQYF. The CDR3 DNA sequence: TGTGCCAGCAGCTTTCAAACATATCGAGGGACCCAGTACTTC.

The CDR3 coding sequence is TGTGCCACCAGTGACCCACGGACAGTTAATGAAAAACTGTTTTTT. Amino acids: CATSDPRTVNEKLFF. The V and J genes are TRBV24-1 and TRBJ1-4; the D gene is possibly TRBD1 (6 bases). V was shortened by 4 bases and J by 4 bases, with 12 bases between the two germline ends. CDR3 length: 15 residues. Germline assignment: CDR1 KGHDR and CDR2 SFDVKD.

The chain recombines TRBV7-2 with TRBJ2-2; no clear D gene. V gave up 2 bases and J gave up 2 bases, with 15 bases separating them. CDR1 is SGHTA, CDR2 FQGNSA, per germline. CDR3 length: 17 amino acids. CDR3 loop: CASSLSWALGNTGELFF. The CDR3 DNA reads TGTGCCAGCAGCTTAAGTTGGGCACTCGGAAACACCGGGGAGCTGTTTTTT.

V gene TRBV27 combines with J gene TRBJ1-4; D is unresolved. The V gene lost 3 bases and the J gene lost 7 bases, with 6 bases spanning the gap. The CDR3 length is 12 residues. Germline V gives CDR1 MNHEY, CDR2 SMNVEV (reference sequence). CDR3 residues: CASSFLGEKLFF. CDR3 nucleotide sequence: TGTGCCAGCAGTTTTCTAGGTGAAAAACTGTTTTTT.

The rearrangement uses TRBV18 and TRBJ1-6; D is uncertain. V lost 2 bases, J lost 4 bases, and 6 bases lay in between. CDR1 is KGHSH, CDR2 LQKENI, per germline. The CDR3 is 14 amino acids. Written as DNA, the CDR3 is TGTGCCAGCTCACCAACGGGGTATAATTCACCCCTCCACTTT. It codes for CASSPTGYNSPLHF.

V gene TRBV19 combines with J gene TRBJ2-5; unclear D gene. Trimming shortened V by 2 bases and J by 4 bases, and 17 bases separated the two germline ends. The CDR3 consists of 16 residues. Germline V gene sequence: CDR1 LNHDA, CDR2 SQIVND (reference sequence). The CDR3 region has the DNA TGTGCCAGTAGTATAAGTACAGTTTTACGTGCAGAGACCCAGTACTTC. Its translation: CASSISTVLRAETQYF.

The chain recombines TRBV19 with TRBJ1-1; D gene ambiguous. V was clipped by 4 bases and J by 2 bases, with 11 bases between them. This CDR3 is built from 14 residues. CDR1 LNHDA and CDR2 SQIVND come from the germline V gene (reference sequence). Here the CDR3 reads CASSKSGLNTEAFF. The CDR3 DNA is TGTGCCAGTAGTAAATCGGGGTTAAACACTGAAGCTTTCTTT. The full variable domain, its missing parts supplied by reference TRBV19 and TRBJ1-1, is DGGITQSPKYLFRKEGQNVTLSCEQNLNHDAMYWYRQDPGQGLRLIYYSQIVNDFQKGDIAEGYSVSREKKESFPLTVTSAQKNPTAFYLCASSKSGLNTEAFFGQGTRLTVV.

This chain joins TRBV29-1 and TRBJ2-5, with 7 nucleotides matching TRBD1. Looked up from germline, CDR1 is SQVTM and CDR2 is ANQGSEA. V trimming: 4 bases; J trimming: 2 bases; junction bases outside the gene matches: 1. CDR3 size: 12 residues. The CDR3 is CSVAGGQETQYF. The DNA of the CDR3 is TGCAGCGTTGCAGGGGGACAAGAGACCCAGTACTTC.

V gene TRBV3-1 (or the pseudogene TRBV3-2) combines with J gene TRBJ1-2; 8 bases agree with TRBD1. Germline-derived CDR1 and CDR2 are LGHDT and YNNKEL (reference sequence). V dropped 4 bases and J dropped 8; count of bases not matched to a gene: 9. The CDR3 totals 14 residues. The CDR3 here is CASSPGTGKGGYTF. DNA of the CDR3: TGTGCCAGCAGCCCTGGGACAGGAAAGGGGGGCTACACCTTC.

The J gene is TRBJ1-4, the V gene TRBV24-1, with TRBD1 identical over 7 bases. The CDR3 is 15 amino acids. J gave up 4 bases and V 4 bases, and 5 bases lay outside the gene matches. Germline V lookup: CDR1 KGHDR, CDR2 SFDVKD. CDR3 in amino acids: CATSDLTGDNEKLFF. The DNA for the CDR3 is TGTGCCACCAGTGACCTCACAGGGGATAATGAAAAACTGTTTTTT.